The 18 T cell receptor beta chains below all came from one sample that was sequenced in a study of shared clonotypes between healthy human individuals. TCRdb keeps only in-frame clones here, not all; method: immunoSEQ multiplex PCR. The table shows 500,000 to 650,000 clones, with around 77% occurring only once. The sequenced sample consisted of PBMCs. The origin of the receptors is a woman aged 40 to 55 in good health. Some clones in this sample may be carry-over from other donors' samples.

The genes are TRBV2 and TRBJ2-7; 9 bases fit TRBD2. Trimming at V came to 6 bases and at J to 7 bases, leaving 4 bases not matched to a gene. Germline CDR1 is SNHLY and CDR2 is FYNNEI. This CDR3 is 12 amino acids long. The CDR3 bases are TGTGCCAGCAGCAGGACTAGCGCGGAGCAGTACTTC. It translates to CASSRTSAEQYF.

The J gene is TRBJ1-1, the V gene TRBV18; no firm D call. Trimming cost V 3 bases and J 6 bases, with 14 bases left between them. The CDR3 sequence is 14 residues long. Germline V CDR1 and CDR2: KGHSH, LQKENI. Written as DNA, the CDR3 is TGTGCCAGCTCACCGACGTGGGTTGGCGCTGAAGCTTTCTTT. Protein sequence: CASSPTWVGAEAFF.

V is TRBV11-2 and J is TRBJ2-2, with D perhaps TRBD1 or TRBD2 (5 bases each). CDR1 is SGHAT, CDR2 FQNNGV, per germline. Trimming removed 0 bases from V and 6 bases from J, with 8 bases in between. The CDR3 is 14 amino acids. CDR3 protein: CASSLDWGPGELFF. The CDR3 DNA follows: TGTGCCAGCAGCTTAGACTGGGGACCCGGGGAGCTGTTTTTT. The entire variable domain, with the rest obtained from reference TRBV11-2 and TRBJ2-2, is as follows: EAGVAQSPRYKIIEKRQSVAFWCNPISGHATLYWYQQILGQGPKLLIQFQNNGVVDDSQLPKDRFSAERLKGVDSTLKIQPAKLEDSAVYLCASSLDWGPGELFFGEGSRLTVL.

V usage is TRBV27 and J usage is TRBJ2-4, with 15 bases lining up with TRBD2. Unmatched junction bases numbered 6, after V lost 5 bases and J lost 4 bases. The germline gives CDR1 MNHEY, CDR2 SMNVEV (reference sequence). The CDR3 is 17 residues long. The CDR3 is CASSLGLAGGPKNIQYF. CDR3 DNA: TGTGCCAGCAGTCTAGGACTAGCGGGAGGGCCAAAAAACATTCAGTACTTC.

The rearrangement links TRBV5-1 to TRBJ1-5; D not resolved. The CDR3 consists of 12 residues. The V gene lost 6 bases and the J gene lost 1 base, with 5 bases spanning the gap. Germline CDR1 is SGHRS and CDR2 is YFSETQ. The CDR3 DNA reads TGCGCCAGCAAGAGCAGCAATCAGCCCCAGCATTTT. Protein product: CASKSSNQPQHF.

The V and J genes are TRBV18 and TRBJ2-7, with a tentative D call TRBD1 (6 bases). The CDR3 is 16 residues long. V shed 6 bases and J shed 0 bases, with 18 bases lying between them. Germline CDR1 KGHSH, CDR2 LQKENI. CDR3 DNA sequence: TGTGCCAGCTCGTCGACAGTACAGGGATACTCCTACGAGCAGTACTTC. Translated, it gives CASSSTVQGYSYEQYF.

The chain has TRBV27 and TRBJ1-1; D gene unclear. CDR3 size: 14 residues. Germline V gives CDR1 MNHEY, CDR2 SMNVEV (reference sequence). V dropped 3 bases and J dropped 2 bases, with 10 bases sitting between them. In DNA form, the CDR3 reads TGTGCCAGCAGTTTCCTTGACCCAAACACTGAAGCTTTCTTT. It yields the protein CASSFLDPNTEAFF.

The chain couples TRBV29-1 to TRBJ2-3, with D possibly TRBD2 on 7 matching bases. The CDR3 runs to 15 residues. Germline CDR1 is SQVTM and CDR2 is ANQGSEA. V was trimmed by 4 bases and J by 0 bases, leaving 14 bases between them. The CDR3 coding sequence is TGCAGCGTTGCCCTTGGGGGGGCTAGCACAGATACGCAGTATTTT. Its translation: CSVALGGASTDTQYF.

This CDR3 reads CSVTGGSGPTDTQYF. The CDR3 DNA reads TGCAGCGTAACAGGGGGCTCGGGACCCACAGATACGCAGTATTTT. V and J are TRBV29-1 and TRBJ2-3, with 9 nucleotides matching TRBD1. The V segment lost 6 bases and the J segment 2 bases; nucleotides outside the gene matches: 9. The CDR3 sequence is 15 residues long. Germline assignment: CDR1 SQVTM and CDR2 ANQGSEA.

V gene TRBV6-5 combines with J gene TRBJ1-5; D not resolved. Germline CDR1 is MNHEY and CDR2 is SVGAGI. With 6 bases removed from V and 1 base from J, the gap between germline ends came to 7 bases. The CDR3 runs to 13 residues. The CDR3 spells CASRRTSNQPQHF. In DNA form, the CDR3 reads TGTGCCAGCAGACGAACAAGCAATCAGCCCCAGCATTTT.

J is TRBJ2-3 and V is TRBV7-3; D might be TRBD1 or TRBD2, each matching 5 bases. The CDR3 length is 16 residues. Germline assignment: CDR1 SGHTA and CDR2 FQGTGA. Deletions cut 2 bases from V and 0 bases from J, with 12 bases between. Here the CDR3 reads CASSLGASRSTDTQYF. Here the CDR3 DNA reads TGTGCCAGCAGCTTAGGGGCTAGCCGGAGCACAGATACGCAGTATTTT.

V and J are TRBV28 and TRBJ2-7; weak D call: TRBD2 (5 bases). This CDR3 contains 18 residues. Trimming stripped 2 bases from V and 6 bases from J, with 26 bases between. Germline V CDR1 and CDR2: MDHEN, SYDVKM. The CDR3 DNA sequence: TGTGCCAGCAGTTTAATCCGTAGGGCATCCCGGGGATGGAGCGAGCAGTACTTC. Its translation: CASSLIRRASRGWSEQYF.

The chain carries TRBV19 and TRBJ1-1; D is undetermined. V was trimmed by 1 base and J by 0 bases, leaving 15 bases between them. The CDR3 totals 17 residues. Germline loops: CDR1 LNHDA, CDR2 SQIVND (reference sequence). The CDR3 DNA reads TGTGCCAGTAGTATAGGCATCAAGACAATTGTGAACACTGAAGCTTTCTTT. Residues: CASSIGIKTIVNTEAFF.

This clone was counted between two and nine times. In the same sample, other DNA sequences code for this CDR3. The chain links TRBV7-2 to TRBJ2-5; D perhaps matches TRBD1 (6 bases). The V end was cut by 6 bases, the J end by 2 bases, with 13 bases between. CDR3 length: 14 amino acids. The germline gives CDR1 SGHTA, CDR2 FQGNSA. In DNA form, the CDR3 reads TGTGCCAGCAGTAGAACAGGGTTACAAGAGACCCAGTACTTC. Amino acid sequence: CASSRTGLQETQYF.

This chain uses TRBV28 with TRBJ1-1; D is uncertain. Trimming pared 6 bases from V and 7 bases from J, leaving 6 bases between. This CDR3 has 10 residues. Germline loops: CDR1 MDHEN, CDR2 SYDVKM. CDR3 nucleotide sequence: TGTGCCAGCAGGACCAATGAAGCTTTCTTT. Translation gives CASRTNEAFF.

The V and J genes are TRBV2 and TRBJ2-1, with 11 bases identical to TRBD2. The CDR3 length is 15 residues. Germline CDR1 reads SNHLY; CDR2 reads FYNNEI. V shed 2 bases and J 12 bases; nucleotides not matched to a gene: 9. The CDR3: CASSERSGRAGGQFF. The DNA of the CDR3 is TGTGCCAGCAGTGAACGTAGCGGGAGGGCCGGGGGGCAGTTCTTC.

The genes are TRBV2 and TRBJ2-1; possible D gene TRBD2, 5 bases. This CDR3 contains 14 residues. The ends were cut back, 8 bases at V and 2 bases at J, with 13 bases in the middle. Germline CDR1 is SNHLY and CDR2 is FYNNEI. The CDR3 sequence is CASGRGMAYNEQFF. In DNA, the CDR3 is TGTGCCAGCGGGAGAGGGATGGCCTACAATGAGCAGTTCTTC.

This clone was picked up one time. CDR3 in amino acids: CASSPTGTGNSGNTIYF. For the CDR3, the DNA is TGTGCCAGCAGCCCCACCGGGACAGGGAACTCTGGAAACACCATATATTTT. The chain recombines TRBV7-9 with TRBJ1-3; 9 nucleotides agree with TRBD1. Germline-derived CDR1 and CDR2 are SEHNR and FQNEAQ (reference sequence). V shed 5 bases and J 0 bases; nucleotides not matched to a gene: 8. The CDR3 totals 17 residues.